Below are 18 T cell receptor beta chains sequenced from a single sample in a study of shared clonotypes between healthy human individuals. Method: immunoSEQ multiplex PCR; TCRdb's copy keeps in-frame clones and lacks some. The data show roughly 1,800,000 clones, about 95% seen once. Naivety among CD8 cells was defined by CD45RO negativity and positive CCR7 selection, thereby excluding terminally differentiated effector memory CD45RA+ cells. Input material: naive CD8+ T cells sorted from blood. These receptors all come from a man aged 18-30 years in good health.

The V and J genes are TRBV7-9 and TRBJ2-7, with D perhaps TRBD1 (5 bases). Trimming shortened V by 4 bases and J by 3 bases, and 13 bases separated the two germline ends. The CDR3 runs to 14 residues. Germline V gene lookup returns CDR1 SEHNR and CDR2 FQNEAQ (reference sequence). CDR3 region: CASSSGHPDYEQYF. CDR3 nucleotide sequence: TGTGCCAGCAGCTCTGGACACCCGGACTACGAGCAGTACTTC.

The chain couples TRBV7-8 to TRBJ2-5; D gene uncertain. Trimming removed 7 bases at V and 0 bases at J, with 15 bases between. Germline loops: CDR1 SGHVS, CDR2 FQNEAQ. This CDR3 region has 15 residues. The CDR3 DNA is TGTGCCAGCACGTCGCCAGCGCCGTACCAAGAGACCCAGTACTTC. The encoded protein is CASTSPAPYQETQYF.

V gene TRBV5-6 combines with J gene TRBJ2-1, with D perhaps given as TRBD1 or TRBD2 (7 bases each). The CDR3 has 15 amino acids. Deletions cut 0 bases from V and 5 bases from J, with 12 bases between. CDR1 is SGHDT, CDR2 YYEEEE, per germline. This CDR3 is CASSLAGGADNEQFF. The DNA for the CDR3 is TGTGCCAGCAGCTTGGCAGGGGGGGCCGACAATGAGCAGTTCTTC.

The V call is TRBV2, the J call TRBJ2-7; 11 nucleotides match TRBD2. The junction had 6 bases not matched to a gene; V was cut back by 7 bases and J by 4 bases. Looked up from germline, CDR1 is SNHLY and CDR2 is FYNNEI. CDR3 length: 14 residues. CDR3: CASIELAGGYEQYF. In nucleotides, the CDR3 is TGTGCCAGCATCGAGCTAGCGGGGGGTTACGAGCAGTACTTC.

CDR3 protein: CASSQELAGTDTQYF. The CDR3 DNA is TGCGCCAGCAGCCAAGAACTAGCGGGGACAGATACGCAGTATTTT. The chain joins TRBV4-1 to TRBJ2-3; 10 bases map to TRBD2. V lost 0 bases to trimming and J lost 3 bases; unmatched junction nucleotides: 0. The CDR3 is made up of 15 amino acids. The germline CDR1 and CDR2 sequences are MGHRA and YSYEKL.

The J gene is TRBJ1-2, the V gene TRBV10-3; no clear D. Per the germline V gene, CDR1 is ENHRY and CDR2 is SYGVKD. The ends were cut back, 3 bases at V and 6 bases at J, with 14 bases in the middle. This CDR3 region has 14 residues. The CDR3 loop reads CAISDVGLSDGYTF. The DNA of the CDR3 is TGTGCCATCAGTGACGTCGGTCTTAGTGATGGCTACACCTTC.

This sequence joins TRBV13 and TRBJ2-5; 15 nucleotides align to TRBD2. The CDR3 is 16 amino acids. Trimming removed 3 bases from V and 4 bases from J; junction bases left unmatched: 3. The germline V gene has CDR1 PRHDT and CDR2 FYEKMQ (reference sequence). The CDR3, as DNA: TGTGCCAGCAGCTTGAGGACTAGCGGGGGGGCAGAGACCCAGTACTTC. Protein product: CASSLRTSGGAETQYF. Complete variable domain (other parts from reference TRBV13 and TRBJ2-5): AAGVIQSPRHLIKEKRETATLKCYPIPRHDTVYWYQQGPGQDPQFLISFYEKMQSDKGSIPDRFSAQQFSDYHSELNMSSLELGDSALYFCASSLRTSGGAETQYFGPGTRLLVL.

V is TRBV4-3 and J is TRBJ2-2; TRBD1 matches at 7 bases. The CDR3 runs 15 residues. Germline V gene sequence: CDR1 LGHNA, CDR2 YSLEER. With 3 bases clipped from V and 4 bases from J, the junction kept 5 bases outside the gene matches. The CDR3 DNA is TGCGCCAGCAGCCACAGACAGGGTCCCACCGGGGAGCTGTTTTTT. This encodes CASSHRQGPTGELFF.

This rearrangement joins TRBV7-9 to TRBJ2-5; 7 nucleotides match TRBD2. The CDR3 is 16 residues long. In germline, CDR1 is SEHNR, CDR2 FQNEAQ (reference sequence). Losses at the gene ends were 3 bases for V and 0 bases for J; bases not matched to a gene: 7. CDR3 sequence: CASSFLGEGYQETQYF. The CDR3 DNA follows: TGTGCCAGCAGCTTCTTGGGGGAGGGTTACCAAGAGACCCAGTACTTC. Complete variable domain (other parts from reference TRBV7-9 and TRBJ2-5): DTGVSQNPRHKITKRGQNVTFRCDPISEHNRLYWYRQTLGQGPEFLTYFQNEAQLEKSRLLSDRFSAERPKGSFSTLEIQRTEQGDSAMYLCASSFLGEGYQETQYFGPGTRLLVL.

V usage is TRBV9 and J usage is TRBJ2-7; TRBD2 is a possible D gene (6 bases). The CDR3 covers 14 residues. V gave up 5 bases and J gave up 1 base, with 13 bases separating them. Germline assignment: CDR1 SGDLS and CDR2 YYNGEE. The CDR3, as DNA: TGTGCCAGCAGTATAGCGGACTTATCCTACGAGCAGTACTTC. It is translated as CASSIADLSYEQYF.

V and J are TRBV19 and TRBJ2-7; possibly TRBD2 for D (6 bases). Germline CDR1 LNHDA, CDR2 SQIVND (reference sequence). The CDR3 spans 13 residues. Trimming removed 5 bases at V and 5 bases at J, with 13 bases between. In nucleotides, the CDR3 is TGTGCCAGTAGTTTCTATGGAGGGGACGAGCAGTACTTC. Encoded protein: CASSFYGGDEQYF.

J is TRBJ1-2 and V is TRBV29-1, with D possibly being TRBD1 (5 bases). The germline V and J ends were trimmed by 5 bases and 6 bases, with 10 bases remaining between them. This CDR3 has 11 amino acids. Germline assignment: CDR1 SQVTM and CDR2 ANQGSEA. CDR3 loop: CSVWQGHGYTF. The CDR3 coding sequence is TGCAGCGTTTGGCAGGGCCATGGCTACACCTTC.

The genes are TRBV10-3 and TRBJ1-2; D possibly corresponds to TRBD1 (6 bases). There are 16 residues in the CDR3. Deletions cut 2 bases from V and 4 bases from J, with 17 bases between. Germline CDR1 is ENHRY and CDR2 is SYGVKD. CDR3 DNA sequence: TGTGCCATCAGTGAGACAGGACAGTCGGATCGCTATGGCTACACCTTC. Its translation: CAISETGQSDRYGYTF.

Remarks on this clone: This specimen includes other DNA sequences encoding the same CDR3. The chain links TRBV30 to TRBJ2-2, with TRBD2 identical over 9 bases. J gave up 6 bases and V 2 bases, and 1 base lay outside the gene matches. This CDR3 is 13 amino acids long. Germline values: CDR1 GTSNPN, CDR2 SVGIG (reference sequence). The CDR3 loop reads CAWSLAGAGELFF. CDR3 sequence (DNA): TGTGCCTGGAGTTTAGCGGGGGCCGGGGAGCTGTTTTTT.

The J gene is TRBJ2-1, the V gene TRBV4-1; TRBD2 aligns across 7 bases. Germline V gives CDR1 MGHRA, CDR2 YSYEKL. V was clipped by 1 base and J by 7 bases; unmatched bases: 7. This CDR3 has 15 amino acids. The CDR3 DNA is TGCGCCAGCAGCCAAGCGGCGGGAGCTCGAAATGAGCAGTTCTTC. Residues: CASSQAAGARNEQFF.

This chain uses TRBV28 with TRBJ1-5; D possibly corresponds to TRBD1 (5 bases). There are 18 residues in the CDR3. Looked up from germline, CDR1 is MDHEN and CDR2 is SYDVKM. With 5 bases removed from V and 0 bases from J, the gap between germline ends came to 20 bases. The chain's CDR3 is CASSPLSLGGNSNQPQHF. In DNA form, the CDR3 reads TGTGCCAGCAGTCCGTTAAGTCTGGGGGGGAATAGCAATCAGCCCCAGCATTTT. Together with reference TRBV28 and TRBJ1-5, the CDR3 gives the full variable domain: DVKVTQSSRYLVKRTGEKVFLECVQDMDHENMFWYRQDPGLGLRLIYFSYDVKMKEKGDIPEGYSVSREKKERFSLILESASTNQTSMYLCASSPLSLGGNSNQPQHFGDGTRLSIL.

J is TRBJ2-7 and V is TRBV10-2, with 10 bases fitting TRBD2. CDR3 length: 16 residues. V was clipped by 2 bases and J by 2 bases; unmatched bases: 6. CDR1 WSHSY and CDR2 SAAADI come from the germline V gene. The CDR3 reads CASSESLAGAPYEQYF. CDR3 DNA sequence: TGCGCCAGCAGTGAGAGTCTAGCGGGAGCTCCCTACGAGCAGTACTTC.

This chain connects TRBV19 to TRBJ2-7, with D possibly TRBD2 on 5 matching bases. There are 14 residues in the CDR3. Germline V lookup: CDR1 LNHDA, CDR2 SQIVND (reference sequence). V was shortened by 5 bases and J by 1 base, with 12 bases between the two germline ends. In DNA form, the CDR3 reads TGTGCCAGTAGTCCCGTTGGGAGTTCCTACGAGCAGTACTTC. As protein: CASSPVGSSYEQYF.